The next 5 T cell receptor beta chains were all read from a single sample in a study of cytomegalovirus exposure and HLA in healthy donors. 13 Jbeta primers and 60 Vbeta primers were used for the PCR. The repertoire was sequenced with immunoSEQ multiplex PCR; TCRdb's copy has only in-frame clones and lacks some. The sample has some 150,000 clones, roughly 80% seen once; the top ten hold 4.3%. The sample taken for sequencing was PBMCs. The receptor set was obtained from a woman between 35 and 50 years old in good health and CMV-seropositive.

At least ten counts were recorded for this clone. The CDR3 here is CASSEPMGTGGNEQFF. The CDR3, as DNA: TGCGCCAGCAGTGAGCCAATGGGGACAGGAGGCAATGAGCAGTTCTTC. This sequence joins TRBV10-2 and TRBJ2-1; 8 bases map to TRBD1. The V gene end was trimmed by 2 bases and the J gene end by 6 bases; junction bases not matched to a gene: 9. Germline V gene data show CDR1 as WSHSY and CDR2 as SAAADI. The CDR3 consists of 16 residues.

CDR3 sequence: CASSLAGTYEQYF. The CDR3 DNA follows: TGTGCCAGCAGTTTGGCAGGGACCTACGAGCAGTACTTC. The genes are TRBV27 and TRBJ2-7, with D possibly TRBD1 on 5 matching bases. The CDR3 has 13 residues. Germline lookup yields CDR1 MNHEY and CDR2 SMNVEV (reference sequence). Trimming removed 3 bases at V and 2 bases at J, with 8 bases between.

The chain recombines TRBV5-1 with TRBJ1-2; TRBD1 aligns across 9 bases. This CDR3 comprises 14 residues. Germline CDR1 reads SGHRS; CDR2 reads YFSETQ. V lost 6 bases, J lost 7 bases, and 10 bases stayed unmatched. DNA of the CDR3: TGCGCCAGCACCGGGACAGGGAAAGTCTCTGGCTACACCTTC. This codes for CASTGTGKVSGYTF.

This clone was seen more than once but under ten times. The chain employs TRBV7-8 and TRBJ2-3; D possibly corresponds to TRBD1 (6 bases). Germline V gene data show CDR1 as SGHVS and CDR2 as FQNEAQ. The germline V and J ends were trimmed by 1 base and 5 bases, with 16 bases remaining between them. The CDR3 has 16 residues. The CDR3 loop reads CASSLDQQGSGDTQYF. The DNA for the CDR3 is TGTGCCAGCAGCTTAGACCAACAGGGATCCGGAGATACGCAGTATTTT.

This clone was counted once. The chain combines TRBV29-1 with TRBJ2-7; TRBD1 aligns across 8 bases. The CDR3 covers 13 residues. Germline trimming cut 7 bases from V and 1 base from J; bases unmatched to any gene: 6. CDR1 and CDR2 from the germline V gene are SQVTM and ANQGSEA. CDR3 nucleotides: TGCAGCGCTAGGACAGGGAGGTCCTACGAGCAGTACTTC. The encoded protein is CSARTGRSYEQYF.